This TCR beta chain was profiled in a study of T cell responses to AZD1222 COVID-19 vaccine. Turning to the study itself: It was second doses at about 4 or about 12 weeks that were pooled.

The study's findings and limits: Increases in Spike-specific TCR breadth and depth were seen after two AZD1222 doses. Baseline testing showed seropositivity in only six or seven AZD1222 recipients.

In this sample, this clone turned up once. As yet, its antigen is unknown. This CDR3 is built from 15 residues. V was pared by 0 bases and J by 0 bases, with 7 bases between. CDR1 is SGDLS, CDR2 YYNGEE, per germline. The assay was immunoSEQ multiplex PCR, and TCRdb's table has in-frame clones only and misses some. Here the sample spans about 130,000 clones, roughly 89% being singletons. The sequence was collected from an adult in good health. The sequenced sample was peripheral blood, obtained on day 0 of AZD1222 vaccination. V and J are TRBV9 and TRBJ2-1, with no clear D. The CDR3 spells CASSVVGSSYNEQFF. For the CDR3, the DNA is TGTGCCAGCAGCGTAGTGGGCAGCTCCTACAATGAGCAGTTCTTC.